This TCR beta chain was captured by sequencing in a study of shared clonotypes between healthy human individuals. Looking at the study overall: The plates for each donor numbered three CD4 naive, three CD4 memory, two CD8 naive and one CD8 memory.

Genomic DNA per cell subset filled all wells of several immunoSEQ plates. Profiled with immunoSEQ multiplex PCR; TCRdb holds only in-frame clones, not every one. In the table there are nearly 1 million clones, around 80% of which are singletons. CDR3 size: 14 residues. CDR1 and CDR2 from the germline V gene are GTSNPN and SVGIG (reference sequence). The V and J ends lost 2 bases and 3 bases respectively, with 10 bases between them. This sequence was found in a man younger than 30 in good health. The chain uses TRBV30 and TRBJ2-2, with D hard to call. Sequences were obtained from memory CD4+ T cells sorted from blood. Sample subset: CD45RA-negative fraction. Here the CDR3 DNA reads TGTGCCTGGAGTCCTCGATTCTACACCGGGGAGCTGTTTTTT. Protein sequence: CAWSPRFYTGELFF.